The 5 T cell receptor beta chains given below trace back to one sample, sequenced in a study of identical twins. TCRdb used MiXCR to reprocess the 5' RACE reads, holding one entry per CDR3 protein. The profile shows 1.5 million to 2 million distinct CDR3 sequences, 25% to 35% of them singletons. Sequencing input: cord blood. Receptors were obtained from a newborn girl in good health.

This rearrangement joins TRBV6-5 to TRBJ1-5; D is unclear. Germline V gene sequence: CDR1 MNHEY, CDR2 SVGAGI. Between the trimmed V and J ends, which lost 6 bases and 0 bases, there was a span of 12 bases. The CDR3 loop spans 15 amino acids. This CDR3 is CASRPREDSNQPQHF. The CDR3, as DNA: TGTGCCAGCAGACCCCGGGAGGATAGCAATCAGCCCCAGCATTTT.

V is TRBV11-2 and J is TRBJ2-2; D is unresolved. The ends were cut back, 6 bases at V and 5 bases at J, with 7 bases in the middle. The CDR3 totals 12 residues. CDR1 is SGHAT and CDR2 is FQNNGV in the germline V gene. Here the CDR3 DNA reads TGTGCCAGCAGAACCGAAACCGGGGAGCTGTTTTTT. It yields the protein CASRTETGELFF.

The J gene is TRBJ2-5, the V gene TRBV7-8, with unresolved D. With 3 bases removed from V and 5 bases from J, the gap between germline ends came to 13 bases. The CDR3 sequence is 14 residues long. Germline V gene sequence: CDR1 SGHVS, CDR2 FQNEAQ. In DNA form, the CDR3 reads TGTGCCAGCAGCTTCAAGATTCGGAAGGAGACCCAGTACTTC. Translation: CASSFKIRKETQYF.

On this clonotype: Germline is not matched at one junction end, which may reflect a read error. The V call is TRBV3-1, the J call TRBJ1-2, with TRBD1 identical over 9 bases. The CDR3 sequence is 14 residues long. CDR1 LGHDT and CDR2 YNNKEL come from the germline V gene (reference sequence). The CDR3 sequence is CTSSQAYRGHGYTF. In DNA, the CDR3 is TGTACCAGCAGCCAAGCTTACAGGGGGCATGGCTACACCTTC.

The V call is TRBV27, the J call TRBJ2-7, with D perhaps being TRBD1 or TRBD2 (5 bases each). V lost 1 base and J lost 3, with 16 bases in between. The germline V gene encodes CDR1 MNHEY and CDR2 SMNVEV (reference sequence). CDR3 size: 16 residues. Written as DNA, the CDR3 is TGTGCCAGCAGTTTATTACGGGGCAAACCCAACTACGAGCAGTACTTC. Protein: CASSLLRGKPNYEQYF.